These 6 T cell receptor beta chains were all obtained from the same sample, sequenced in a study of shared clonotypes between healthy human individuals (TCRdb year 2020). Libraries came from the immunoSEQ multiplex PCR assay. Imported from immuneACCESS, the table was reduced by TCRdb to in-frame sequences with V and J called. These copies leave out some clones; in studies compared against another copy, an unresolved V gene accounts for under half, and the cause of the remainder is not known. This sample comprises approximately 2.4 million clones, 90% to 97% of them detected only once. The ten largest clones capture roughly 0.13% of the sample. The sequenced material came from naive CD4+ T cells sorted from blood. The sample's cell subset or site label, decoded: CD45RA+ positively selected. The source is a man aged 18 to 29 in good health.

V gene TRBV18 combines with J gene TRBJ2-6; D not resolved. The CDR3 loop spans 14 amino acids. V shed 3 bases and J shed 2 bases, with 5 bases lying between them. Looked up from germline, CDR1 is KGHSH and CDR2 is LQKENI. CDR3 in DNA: TGTGCCAGCTCACCCAATACTGGGGCCAACGTCCTGACTTTC. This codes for CASSPNTGANVLTF.

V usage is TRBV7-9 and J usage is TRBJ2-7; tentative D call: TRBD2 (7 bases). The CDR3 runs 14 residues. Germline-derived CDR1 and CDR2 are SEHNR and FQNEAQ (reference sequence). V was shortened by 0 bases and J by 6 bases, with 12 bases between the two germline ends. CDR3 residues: CASSLAAGAGEQYF. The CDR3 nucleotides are TGTGCCAGCAGCTTAGCCGCGGGGGCTGGCGAGCAGTACTTC.

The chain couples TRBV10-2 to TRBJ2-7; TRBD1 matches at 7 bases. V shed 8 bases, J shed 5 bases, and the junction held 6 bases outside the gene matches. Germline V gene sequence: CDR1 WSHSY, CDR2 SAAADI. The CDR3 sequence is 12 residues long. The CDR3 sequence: CASSDRADEQYF. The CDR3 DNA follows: TGCGCCAGCTCTGACAGGGCGGACGAGCAGTACTTC.

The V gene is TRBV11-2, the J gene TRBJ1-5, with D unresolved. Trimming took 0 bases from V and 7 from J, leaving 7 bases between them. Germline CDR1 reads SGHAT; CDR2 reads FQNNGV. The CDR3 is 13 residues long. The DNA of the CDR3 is TGTGCCAGCAGCTTAGACTATGGACAGCCCCAGCATTTT. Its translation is CASSLDYGQPQHF.

DNA of the CDR3: TGTGCCAGTAGTATAGGAGCGGGAGTCACATACAATGAGCAGTTCTTC. Its translation: CASSIGAGVTYNEQFF. V is TRBV19 and J is TRBJ2-1; 8 bases are shared with TRBD2. V gave up 1 base and J gave up 4 bases; unmatched junction bases: 6. This CDR3 is 16 amino acids long. Germline values: CDR1 LNHDA, CDR2 SQIVND (reference sequence).

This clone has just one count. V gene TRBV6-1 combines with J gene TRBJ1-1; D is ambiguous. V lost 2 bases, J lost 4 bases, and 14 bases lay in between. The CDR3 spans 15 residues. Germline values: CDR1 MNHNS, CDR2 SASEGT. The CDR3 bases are TGTGCCAGCAGTGAAAGGGTGGGGTCAAGCACTGAAGCTTTCTTT. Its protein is CASSERVGSSTEAFF.